This T cell receptor beta chain comes out of a study of cytomegalovirus exposure and HLA in healthy donors. Per germline, CDR1 MGHRA and CDR2 YSYEKL. The CDR3 spans 14 residues. V shed 6 bases and J shed 0 bases, with 10 bases lying between them. Use of 60 Vbeta and 13 Jbeta primers characterized the PCR. The repertoire was sequenced with immunoSEQ multiplex PCR; TCRdb's copy has only in-frame clones and lacks some. The sample carries 150,000 to 200,000 clones, about four fifths recorded once. This rearrangement joins TRBV4-1 to TRBJ2-3, with a weak D call TRBD1 (5 bases). The sequenced sample was PBMCs. This TCR was sampled from a male donor in good health and CMV-seronegative. The chain's CDR3 is CASRPTASTDTQYF. The CDR3 DNA reads TGCGCCAGCAGACCGACAGCTAGCACAGATACGCAGTATTTT.